A single sample gave rise to the 30 T cell receptor beta chains below, sequenced in a study of cytomegalovirus exposure and HLA in healthy donors. 13 Jbeta primers and 60 Vbeta primers were used for the PCR. Sequencing was performed with immunoSEQ multiplex PCR; in TCRdb, only in-frame clones are kept and a portion is missing. The data hold about 140,000 clones, with roughly 80% observed a single time. The sequenced material came from PBMCs. These receptors all come from a man aged 40-50 years in good health and CMV-seronegative.

The chain uses TRBV9 and TRBJ1-4; D not certain. Germline CDR1 and CDR2: SGDLS and YYNGEE. There are 15 residues in the CDR3. V gave up 0 bases and J gave up 8 bases, with 14 bases separating them. Here the CDR3 reads CASSVASTAREKLFF. CDR3 DNA sequence: TGTGCCAGCAGCGTAGCCTCCACCGCACGGGAAAAACTGTTTTTT.

The V and J genes are TRBV25-1 and TRBJ2-7; D remains ambiguous. CDR3 length: 13 residues. V was trimmed by 1 base and J by 6 bases, leaving 10 bases between them. CDR1 and CDR2 from the germline V gene are MGHDK and SYGVNS. The CDR3 DNA is TGTGCCAGCAGTGAATTGGGCTGGCGCGAGCAGTACTTC. Protein product: CASSELGWREQYF.

The genes are TRBV7-8 and TRBJ1-1, with TRBD1 identical over 8 bases. The CDR3 runs to 14 residues. Unmatched junction bases numbered 3, after V lost 5 bases and J lost 1 base. Germline V gene data show CDR1 as SGHVS and CDR2 as FQNEAQ. The CDR3 sequence: CASSMGQENTEAFF. The CDR3 bases are TGTGCCAGCAGCATGGGACAGGAGAACACTGAAGCTTTCTTT. Based on the CDR3 plus reference TRBV7-8 and TRBJ1-1, the full variable domain is GAGVSQSPRYKVAKRGQDVALRCDPISGHVSLFWYQQALGQGPEFLTYFQNEAQLDKSGLPSDRFFAERPEGSVSTLKIQRTQQEDSAVYLCASSMGQENTEAFFGQGTRLTVV.

In its sample, this clone was seen once. The rearrangement uses TRBV2 and TRBJ2-2; TRBD1 matches at 7 bases. The germline V gene has CDR1 SNHLY and CDR2 FYNNEI. The CDR3 runs to 14 residues. The V gene end was trimmed by 6 bases and the J gene end by 6 bases; junction bases not matched to a gene: 7. This CDR3 is CASRIWDRSGELFF. CDR3 nucleotides: TGTGCCAGCAGAATATGGGACAGATCCGGGGAGCTGTTTTTT.

This clone has only one observation. J is TRBJ1-4 and V is TRBV27, with 9 bases lining up with TRBD1. V shed 1 base, J shed 5 bases, and the junction held 2 bases outside the gene matches. Germline V gives CDR1 MNHEY, CDR2 SMNVEV (reference sequence). This CDR3 is built from 15 residues. The CDR3, as DNA: TGTGCCAGCAGTTTATTGGGGACAGGGAATGAAAAACTGTTTTTT. It codes for CASSLLGTGNEKLFF.

V is TRBV9 and J is TRBJ1-4; D might be TRBD1 (5 bases). V gave up 6 bases and J gave up 2 bases, with 14 bases separating them. This CDR3 region has 15 residues. The germline CDR1 and CDR2 sequences are SGDLS and YYNGEE. CDR3 loop: CASNPGFSTNEKLFF. In DNA form, the CDR3 reads TGTGCCAGCAACCCAGGGTTCTCTACTAATGAAAAACTGTTTTTT.

The V and J genes are TRBV7-9 and TRBJ1-2, with D unclear. V lost 8 bases and J lost 6, with 10 bases in between. Germline assignment: CDR1 SEHNR and CDR2 FQNEAQ (reference sequence). The CDR3 is made up of 11 amino acids. The CDR3 reads CASSYGDGYTF. The CDR3 bases are TGTGCCAGCTCCTATGGTGATGGCTACACCTTC.

The table lists this clone with a few counts. This chain connects TRBV5-6 to TRBJ1-4; 10 nucleotides align to TRBD1. CDR3 length: 14 amino acids. CDR1 SGHDT and CDR2 YYEEEE come from the germline V gene. Unmatched junction bases numbered 5, after V lost 5 bases and J lost 7 bases. The DNA for the CDR3 is TGTGCCAGCAGTTTCGGGACAGGGGCTGAAAAACTGTTTTTT. It translates to CASSFGTGAEKLFF. Based on the CDR3 plus reference TRBV5-6 and TRBJ1-4, the full variable domain is DAGVTQSPTHLIKTRGQQVTLRCSPKSGHDTVSWYQQALGQGPQFIFQYYEEEERQRGNFPDRFSGHQFPNYSSELNVNALLLGDSALYLCASSFGTGAEKLFFGSGTQLSVL.

V is TRBV11-2 and J is TRBJ1-2; 8 bases map to TRBD1. The CDR3 has 13 residues. Losses at the gene ends were 5 bases for V and 10 bases for J; bases not matched to a gene: 9. Looked up from germline, CDR1 is SGHAT and CDR2 is FQNNGV. CDR3 in DNA: TGTGCCAGCAGCGCCCAGGGGGCAGATGCCTACACCTTC. Translated: CASSAQGADAYTF. Supplemented by reference TRBV11-2 and TRBJ1-2, the full variable domain reads EAGVAQSPRYKIIEKRQSVAFWCNPISGHATLYWYQQILGQGPKLLIQFQNNGVVDDSQLPKDRFSAERLKGVDSTLKIQPAKLEDSAVYLCASSAQGADAYTFGSGTRLTVV.

The chain has TRBV7-9 and TRBJ2-7, with TRBD1 matching 10 bases. The trim removed 1 base at V and 3 bases at J, leaving 3 bases unmatched. The V gene's germline CDR1 is SEHNR and CDR2 FQNEAQ (reference sequence). The CDR3 covers 15 residues. CDR3 nucleotides: TGTGCCAGCAGCTTAGTGGGACAGGGGATCTACGAGCAGTACTTC. This encodes CASSLVGQGIYEQYF.

The chain joins TRBV11-2 to TRBJ2-6; unclear D gene. The CDR3 contains 16 residues. Looked up from germline, CDR1 is SGHAT and CDR2 is FQNNGV. V was trimmed by 2 bases and J by 4 bases, leaving 12 bases between them. The CDR3 loop is CASSLQVSSGANVLTF. Written as DNA, the CDR3 is TGTGCCAGCAGCTTACAGGTATCCTCCGGGGCCAACGTCCTGACTTTC.

The rearrangement uses TRBV4-3 and TRBJ2-2; 9 bases align to TRBD1. The CDR3 runs to 17 residues. Germline V gives CDR1 LGHNA, CDR2 YSLEER. The V segment lost 0 bases and the J segment 5 bases; nucleotides outside the gene matches: 7. The CDR3 DNA reads as TGCGCCAGCAGCCAAGATGTACAGGGGGCTTGGACCGGGGAGCTGTTTTTT. Its translation is CASSQDVQGAWTGELFF.

This sequence joins TRBV27 and TRBJ1-5; no reliable D call. Trimming left V 0 bases short and J 3 bases short, with 9 bases between. CDR1 MNHEY and CDR2 SMNVEV come from the germline V gene (reference sequence). The CDR3 is 15 amino acids. CDR3: CASSLSIRFNQPQHF. CDR3 nucleotide sequence: TGTGCCAGCAGTTTATCGATCCGGTTCAATCAGCCCCAGCATTTT.

Concerning this clone itself: Germline and junction disagree at one end, which may indicate a read error. Other nucleotide sequences in the sample specify the same CDR3. The chain joins TRBV2 to TRBJ2-2; D not certain. The CDR3 length is 13 residues. Germline V CDR1 and CDR2: SNHLY, FYNNEI. CDR3 sequence: CASSNSYTGELFF. The DNA for the CDR3 is TGCGCCAGCAGTAACAGCTACACCGGGGAGCTGTTTTTT.

The chain combines TRBV18 with TRBJ1-2, with TRBD1 matching 7 bases. J gave up 1 base and V 3 bases, and 8 bases lay outside the gene matches. Germline loops: CDR1 KGHSH, CDR2 LQKENI. The CDR3 consists of 16 residues. CDR3 sequence (DNA): TGTGCCAGCTCACCGCTGGGGGACAGAGTTAACTATGGCTACACCTTC. Amino acids: CASSPLGDRVNYGYTF. Full variable domain (rest looked up from reference TRBV18 and TRBJ1-2): NAGVMQNPRHLVRRRGQEARLRCSPMKGHSHVYWYRQLPEEGLKFMVYLQKENIIDESGMPKERFSAEFPKEGPSILRIQQVVRGDSAAYFCASSPLGDRVNYGYTFGSGTRLTVV.

J is TRBJ1-5 and V is TRBV28; no definite D call. The CDR3 is made up of 16 amino acids. Between the trimmed V and J ends, which lost 5 bases and 0 bases, there was a span of 14 bases. The germline CDR1 and CDR2 sequences are MDHEN and SYDVKM. The CDR3 here is CASSSVVMSSNQPQHF. Written as DNA, the CDR3 is TGTGCCAGCAGTAGCGTGGTTATGAGTAGCAATCAGCCCCAGCATTTT. The full variable domain, its missing parts supplied by reference TRBV28 and TRBJ1-5, is DVKVTQSSRYLVKRTGEKVFLECVQDMDHENMFWYRQDPGLGLRLIYFSYDVKMKEKGDIPEGYSVSREKKERFSLILESASTNQTSMYLCASSSVVMSSNQPQHFGDGTRLSIL.

The chain employs TRBV29-1 and TRBJ1-2; TRBD1 matches 8 bases. Trimming removed 5 bases from V and 4 bases from J; junction bases left unmatched: 6. The CDR3 runs to 13 residues. Per the germline V gene, CDR1 is SQVTM and CDR2 is ANQGSEA. This chain's CDR3 is CSVQDRDLYGYTF. The CDR3 bases are TGCAGCGTTCAGGACAGGGACCTCTATGGCTACACCTTC.

There are a few counts of this clone. V usage is TRBV5-4 and J usage is TRBJ2-5, with 7 positions matching TRBD1. The germline gives CDR1 SGHNT, CDR2 YYREEE (reference sequence). The CDR3 extends over 13 amino acids. J was trimmed by 4 bases and V by 4 bases; bases with no gene match: 4. CDR3 nucleotide sequence: TGTGCCAGCAGCCCGGGACAGACAGAGACCCAGTACTTC. Amino acid sequence: CASSPGQTETQYF.

The chain uses TRBV19 and TRBJ1-5; D remains ambiguous. Germline V gene sequence: CDR1 LNHDA, CDR2 SQIVND (reference sequence). The CDR3 covers 12 residues. Trimming removed 9 bases from V and 4 bases from J, with 10 bases in between. CDR3 in amino acids: CASSRNNQPQHF. Here the CDR3 DNA reads TGTGCCAGCTCCAGGAATAATCAGCCCCAGCATTTT.

The chain employs TRBV30 and TRBJ2-2; no definite D call. V gave up 4 bases and J gave up 4 bases, with 13 bases separating them. The germline gives CDR1 GTSNPN, CDR2 SVGIG (reference sequence). The CDR3 runs 14 residues. CDR3 amino acids: CAWTGSVPTGELFF. CDR3 in DNA: TGTGCCTGGACCGGGTCGGTGCCCACCGGGGAGCTGTTTTTT.

The chain joins TRBV5-1 to TRBJ2-2; 7 positions match TRBD1. The CDR3 runs to 14 residues. V lost 3 bases and J lost 3; bases outside the gene matches: 2. In germline, CDR1 is SGHRS, CDR2 YFSETQ. Written as DNA, the CDR3 is TGCGCCAGCAGCTCACAGGGGCACACCGGGGAGCTGTTTTTT. Translation: CASSSQGHTGELFF.

The genes are TRBV4-1 and TRBJ2-3, with D perhaps TRBD2 (6 bases). The V gene lost 2 bases and the J gene lost 2 bases, with 14 bases spanning the gap. Germline V CDR1 and CDR2: MGHRA, YSYEKL. This CDR3 has 16 amino acids. DNA of the CDR3: TGCGCCAGCAGCCAACTAACGACGGGGGTCACAGATACGCAGTATTTT. This codes for CASSQLTTGVTDTQYF.

The chain couples TRBV6-1 to TRBJ2-1, with TRBD1 identical over 11 bases. The CDR3 extends over 17 amino acids. V was pared by 2 bases and J by 14 bases, with 17 bases of the junction left unmatched. Germline CDR1 reads MNHNS; CDR2 reads SASEGT. CDR3 sequence: CASSEQGVKRTGGAKFF. In DNA form, the CDR3 reads TGTGCCAGCAGTGAACAAGGGGTAAAGAGGACAGGGGGCGCGAAGTTCTTC.

The gene calls are TRBV9 and TRBJ2-1; no firm D call. The V gene lost 3 bases and the J gene lost 0 bases, with 10 bases spanning the gap. CDR1 is SGDLS, CDR2 YYNGEE, per germline. The CDR3 loop spans 15 amino acids. CDR3 loop: CASSGTLSSYNEQFF. In nucleotides, the CDR3 is TGTGCCAGCAGCGGTACGTTGAGCTCCTACAATGAGCAGTTCTTC.

V is TRBV5-5 and J is TRBJ1-5; D not certain. The CDR3 spans 14 residues. The germline gives CDR1 SGHKS, CDR2 YYEKEE (reference sequence). The V end was cut by 1 base, the J end by 1 base, with 6 bases between. The CDR3 sequence is CASSLQRSNQPQHF. CDR3 nucleotide sequence: TGTGCCAGCAGCTTGCAGAGGAGCAATCAGCCCCAGCATTTT.

The chain carries TRBV30 and TRBJ1-2; 9 nucleotides line up with TRBD1. The V and J ends lost 2 bases and 3 bases, in that order; junction bases with no gene match: 4. Looked up from germline, CDR1 is GTSNPN and CDR2 is SVGIG (reference sequence). The CDR3 is 14 amino acids. CDR3 DNA sequence: TGTGCCTGGAGTCAAACAGGGGGCGACTATGGCTACACCTTC. The encoded protein is CAWSQTGGDYGYTF.

The chain's CDR3 is CASSQGQGVDTQYF. The CDR3 region has the DNA TGTGCCAGCAGCCAGGGGCAAGGAGTAGATACGCAGTATTTT. This chain uses TRBV7-3 with TRBJ2-3; D perhaps matches TRBD1 (6 bases). The CDR3 consists of 14 residues. The V and J ends lost 5 bases and 5 bases respectively, with 14 bases between them. Germline V CDR1 and CDR2: SGHTA, FQGTGA.

This clone was counted only a few times. The V gene is TRBV21-1, the J gene TRBJ2-7; the table's D gene call, TRBD1, was not cross checked with the DNA. TRBV21-1 is a documented pseudogene. The CDR3 contains 20 residues. DNA of the CDR3: TGTGCCAGCAGCTCTGCTCGGTCTGGGACAGGGGATTTTGGAACCTACGAGCAGTACTTC. This codes for CASSSARSGTGDFGTYEQYF.

The chain couples TRBV6-4 to TRBJ1-1, with TRBD1 as a possible D gene (5 bases). The CDR3 sequence is 13 residues long. The germline V and J ends were trimmed by 8 bases and 4 bases, with 14 bases remaining between them. The germline gives CDR1 MRHNA, CDR2 SNTAGT. This chain's CDR3 is CASSPGGGTEAFF. CDR3 coding DNA: TGTGCCAGCTCCCCGGGGGGTGGCACTGAAGCTTTCTTT.

This chain connects TRBV6-5 to TRBJ2-7; TRBD2 matches at 12 bases. J was trimmed by 1 base and V by 7 bases; bases with no gene match: 5. CDR3 length: 15 residues. Germline V lookup: CDR1 MNHEY, CDR2 SVGAGI. The CDR3 nucleotides read TGTGCCAGCATCGGGACTAGCGGGTCGTCCTACGAGCAGTACTTC. Translation: CASIGTSGSSYEQYF.